Shown below are 5 T cell receptor beta chains from a single sample sequenced in a study of siplizumab effects on memory and regulatory T cells. Assay: immunoSEQ multiplex PCR; the TCRdb copy retains only in-frame clones and omits some. The top ten hold over 1.5% of the sample, which has over 80,000 clones, roughly 89% seen once. Sequencing was performed on Tregs sorted from blood. Receptors were obtained from a human donor in good health.

V usage is TRBV11-1 and J usage is TRBJ1-3; D perhaps matches TRBD1 (6 bases). The CDR3 runs 13 residues. V shed 10 bases and J shed 4 bases, with 14 bases lying between them. CDR1 is SGHAT, CDR2 FQDESV, per germline (reference sequence). The CDR3 loop is CATLQGRGNTIYF. CDR3 bases: TGTGCCACCCTACAGGGTAGGGGAAACACCATATATTTT.

This chain connects TRBV5-6 to TRBJ2-7; 8 bases are shared with TRBD1. V was pared by 4 bases and J by 6 bases, with 6 bases of the junction left unmatched. CDR1 is SGHDT and CDR2 is YYEEEE in the germline V gene. CDR3 length: 13 residues. CDR3 protein: CASSPPGGSEQYF. As DNA, the CDR3 is TGTGCCAGCAGCCCGCCAGGGGGCAGCGAGCAGTACTTC.

J is TRBJ1-1 and V is TRBV6-4; 7 bases are shared with TRBD1. The ends lost 9 bases at V and 10 bases at J; junction bases unmatched: 5. This CDR3 contains 10 residues. Germline CDR1 MRHNA, CDR2 SNTAGT. CDR3 region: CARDRVGAFF. CDR3 DNA sequence: TGTGCCAGAGACAGGGTCGGAGCTTTCTTT.

The rearrangement links TRBV5-1 to TRBJ1-1; D uncertain. Germline CDR1 SGHRS, CDR2 YFSETQ. Trimming shortened V by 4 bases and J by 2 bases, and 9 bases separated the two germline ends. CDR3 length equals 13 residues. In DNA form, the CDR3 reads TGCGCCAGCAGCCGGGAGGTAAACACTGAAGCTTTCTTT. Its protein product is CASSREVNTEAFF. Using reference TRBV5-1 and TRBJ1-1 for the parts outside the CDR3, the full variable domain is KAGVTQTPRYLIKTRGQQVTLSCSPISGHRSVSWYQQTPGQGLQFLFEYFSETQRNKGNFPGRFSGRQFSNSRSEMNVSTLELGDSALYLCASSREVNTEAFFGQGTRLTVV.

The V gene is TRBV6-6, the J gene TRBJ1-5; maybe TRBD1 (5 bases). V was pared by 6 bases and J by 4 bases, with 10 bases between. CDR3 length: 13 residues. Per germline, CDR1 MNHNY and CDR2 SVGAGI (reference sequence). The chain's CDR3 is CASRTGRNQPQHF. Here the CDR3 DNA reads TGTGCCAGCAGAACGGGGCGAAATCAGCCCCAGCATTTT.